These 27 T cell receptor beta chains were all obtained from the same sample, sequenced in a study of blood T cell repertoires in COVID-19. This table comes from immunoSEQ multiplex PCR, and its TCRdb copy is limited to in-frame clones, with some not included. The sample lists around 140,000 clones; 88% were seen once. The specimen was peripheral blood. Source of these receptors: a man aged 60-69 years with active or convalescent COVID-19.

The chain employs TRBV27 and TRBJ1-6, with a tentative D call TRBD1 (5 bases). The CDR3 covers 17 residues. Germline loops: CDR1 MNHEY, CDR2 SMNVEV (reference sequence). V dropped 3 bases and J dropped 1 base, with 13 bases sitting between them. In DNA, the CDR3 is TGTGCCAGCAGTTTCGAAGGGACTCGGTCCTATAATTCACCCCTCCACTTT. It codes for CASSFEGTRSYNSPLHF.

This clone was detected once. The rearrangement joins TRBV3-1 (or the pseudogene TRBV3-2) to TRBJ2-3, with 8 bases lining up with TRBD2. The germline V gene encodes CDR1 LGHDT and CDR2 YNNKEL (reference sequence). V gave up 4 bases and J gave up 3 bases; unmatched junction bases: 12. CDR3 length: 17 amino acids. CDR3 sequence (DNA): TGTGCCAGCAGCCCCGGGACTAGGGCCGTGGGGACAGATACGCAGTATTTT. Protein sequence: CASSPGTRAVGTDTQYF.

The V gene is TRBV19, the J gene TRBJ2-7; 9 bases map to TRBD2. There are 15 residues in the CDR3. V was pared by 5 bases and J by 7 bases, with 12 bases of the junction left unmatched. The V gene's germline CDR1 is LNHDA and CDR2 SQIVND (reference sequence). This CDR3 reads CASSLGAGGRGEQYF. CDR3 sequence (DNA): TGTGCCAGTAGTCTAGGAGCGGGGGGACGCGGGGAGCAGTACTTC.

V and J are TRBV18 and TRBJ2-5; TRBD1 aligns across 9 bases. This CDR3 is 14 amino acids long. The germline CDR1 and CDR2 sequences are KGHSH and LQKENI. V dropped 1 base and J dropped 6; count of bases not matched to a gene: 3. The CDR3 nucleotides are TGTGCCAGCTCACCACGGGACAGGGCGCAGACCCAGTACTTC. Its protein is CASSPRDRAQTQYF.

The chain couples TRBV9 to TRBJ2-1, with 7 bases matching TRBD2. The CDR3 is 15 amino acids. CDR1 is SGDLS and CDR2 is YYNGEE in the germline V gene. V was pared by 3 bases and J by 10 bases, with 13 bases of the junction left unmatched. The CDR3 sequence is CASSAGGLAAREQFF. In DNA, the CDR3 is TGTGCCAGCAGCGCGGGCGGGCTAGCGGCCAGAGAGCAGTTCTTC. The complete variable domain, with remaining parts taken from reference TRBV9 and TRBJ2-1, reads DSGVTQTPKHLITATGQRVTLRCSPRSGDLSVYWYQQSLDQGLQFLIQYYNGEERAKGNILERFSAQQFPDLHSELNLSSLELGDSALYFCASSAGGLAAREQFFGPGTRLTVL.

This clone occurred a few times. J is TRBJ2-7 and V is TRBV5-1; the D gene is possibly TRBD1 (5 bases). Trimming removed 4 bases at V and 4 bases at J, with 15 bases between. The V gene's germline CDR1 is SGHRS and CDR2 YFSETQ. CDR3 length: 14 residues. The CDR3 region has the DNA TGCGCCAGCAGCCTGGATATTAACAGGTACGAGCAGTACTTC. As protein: CASSLDINRYEQYF.

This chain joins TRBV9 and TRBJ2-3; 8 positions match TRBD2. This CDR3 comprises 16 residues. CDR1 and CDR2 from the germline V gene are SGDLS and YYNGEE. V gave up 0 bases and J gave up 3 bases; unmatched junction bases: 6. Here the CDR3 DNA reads TGTGCCAGCAGCGTAGCGGGAGGGCCCCAAACAGATACGCAGTATTTT. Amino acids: CASSVAGGPQTDTQYF. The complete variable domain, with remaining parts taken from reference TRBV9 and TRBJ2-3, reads DSGVTQTPKHLITATGQRVTLRCSPRSGDLSVYWYQQSLDQGLQFLIQYYNGEERAKGNILERFSAQQFPDLHSELNLSSLELGDSALYFCASSVAGGPQTDTQYFGPGTRLTVL.

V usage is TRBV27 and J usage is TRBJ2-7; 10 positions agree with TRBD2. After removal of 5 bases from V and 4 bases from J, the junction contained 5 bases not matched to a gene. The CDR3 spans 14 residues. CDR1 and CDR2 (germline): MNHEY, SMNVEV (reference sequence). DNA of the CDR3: TGTGCCAGCAGTGCAACTAGCGGGACGTACGAGCAGTACTTC. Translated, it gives CASSATSGTYEQYF.

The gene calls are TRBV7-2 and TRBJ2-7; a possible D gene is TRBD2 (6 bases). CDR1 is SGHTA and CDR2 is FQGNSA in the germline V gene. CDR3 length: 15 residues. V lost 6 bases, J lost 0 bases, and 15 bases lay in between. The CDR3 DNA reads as TGTGCCAGCAGGTTTGAGCGGGTCAGCTCCTACGAGCAGTACTTC. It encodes CASRFERVSSYEQYF. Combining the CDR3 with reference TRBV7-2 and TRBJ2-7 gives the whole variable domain GAGVSQSPSNKVTEKGKDVELRCDPISGHTALYWYRQSLGQGLEFLIYFQGNSAPDKSGLPSDRFSAERTGGSVSTLTIQRTQQEDSAVYLCASRFERVSSYEQYFGPGTRLTVT.

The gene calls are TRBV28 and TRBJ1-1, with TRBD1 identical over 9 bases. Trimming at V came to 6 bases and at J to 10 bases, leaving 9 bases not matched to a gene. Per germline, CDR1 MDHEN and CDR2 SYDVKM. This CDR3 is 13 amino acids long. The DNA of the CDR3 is TGTGCCAGCAGACTACAGGGGGCGCGGGTAGCTTTCTTT. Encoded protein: CASRLQGARVAFF.

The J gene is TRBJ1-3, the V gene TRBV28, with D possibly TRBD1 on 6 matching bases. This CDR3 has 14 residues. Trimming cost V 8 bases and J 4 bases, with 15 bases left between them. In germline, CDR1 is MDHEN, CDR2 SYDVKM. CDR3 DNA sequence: TGTGCCAGCGTACCATTGGGACAAGGAAACACCATATATTTT. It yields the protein CASVPLGQGNTIYF. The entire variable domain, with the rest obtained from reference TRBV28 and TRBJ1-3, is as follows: DVKVTQSSRYLVKRTGEKVFLECVQDMDHENMFWYRQDPGLGLRLIYFSYDVKMKEKGDIPEGYSVSREKKERFSLILESASTNQTSMYLCASVPLGQGNTIYFGEGSWLTVV.

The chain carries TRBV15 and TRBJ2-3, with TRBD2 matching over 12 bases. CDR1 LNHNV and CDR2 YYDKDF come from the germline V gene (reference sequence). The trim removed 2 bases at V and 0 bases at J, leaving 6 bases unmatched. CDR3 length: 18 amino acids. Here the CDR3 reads CATSRKRTSGVSTDTQYF. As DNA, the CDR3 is TGTGCCACCAGCAGAAAACGGACTAGCGGGGTTAGCACAGATACGCAGTATTTT. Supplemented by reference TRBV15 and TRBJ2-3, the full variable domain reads DAMVIQNPRYQVTQFGKPVTLSCSQTLNHNVMYWYQQKSSQAPKLLFHYYDKDFNNEADTPDNFQSRRPNTSFCFLDIRSPGLGDTAMYLCATSRKRTSGVSTDTQYFGPGTRLTVL.

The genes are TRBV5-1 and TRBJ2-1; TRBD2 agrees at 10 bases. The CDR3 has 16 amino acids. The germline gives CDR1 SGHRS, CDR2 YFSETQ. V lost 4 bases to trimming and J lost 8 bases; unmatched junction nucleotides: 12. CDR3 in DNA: TGCGCCAGCAGCCTGAACCCGGGACTAGCGACGGATGAGCAGTTCTTC. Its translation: CASSLNPGLATDEQFF.

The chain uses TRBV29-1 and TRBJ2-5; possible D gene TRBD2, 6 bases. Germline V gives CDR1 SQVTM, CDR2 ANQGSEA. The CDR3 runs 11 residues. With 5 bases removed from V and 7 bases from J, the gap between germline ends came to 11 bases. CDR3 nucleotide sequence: TGCAGCGTTTCGTCCGGGGGGACCCAGTACTTC. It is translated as CSVSSGGTQYF.

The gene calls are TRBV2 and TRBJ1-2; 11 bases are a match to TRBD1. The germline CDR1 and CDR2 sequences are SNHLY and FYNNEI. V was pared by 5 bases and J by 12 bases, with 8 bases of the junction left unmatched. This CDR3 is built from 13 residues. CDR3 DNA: TGTGCCAGCAGTTGGGACAGGGGGGGCGCAGACACCTTC. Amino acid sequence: CASSWDRGGADTF. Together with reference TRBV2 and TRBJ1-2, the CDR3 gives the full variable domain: EPEVTQTPSHQVTQMGQEVILRCVPISNHLYFYWYRQILGQKVEFLVSFYNNEISEKSEIFDDQFSVERPDGSNFTLKIRSTKLEDSAMYFCASSWDRGGADTFGSGTRLTVV.

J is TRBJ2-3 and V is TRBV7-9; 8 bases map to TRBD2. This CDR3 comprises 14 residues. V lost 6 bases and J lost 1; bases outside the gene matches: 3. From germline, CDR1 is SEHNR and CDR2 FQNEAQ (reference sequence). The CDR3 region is CASRGGLGTDTQYF. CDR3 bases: TGTGCCAGCAGGGGGGGACTAGGCACAGATACGCAGTATTTT.

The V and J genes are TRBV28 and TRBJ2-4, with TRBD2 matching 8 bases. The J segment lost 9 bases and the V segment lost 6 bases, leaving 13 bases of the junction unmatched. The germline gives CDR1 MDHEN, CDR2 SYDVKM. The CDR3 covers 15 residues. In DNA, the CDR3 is TGTGCCAGCAGAATTGGGGTGGCGGGGGGTGGCATTCAGTACTTC. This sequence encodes CASRIGVAGGGIQYF.

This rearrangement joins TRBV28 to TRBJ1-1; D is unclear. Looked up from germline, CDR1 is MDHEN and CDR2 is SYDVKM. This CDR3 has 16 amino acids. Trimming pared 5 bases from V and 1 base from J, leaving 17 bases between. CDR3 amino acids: CASSKSINGGNTEAFF. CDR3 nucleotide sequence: TGTGCCAGCAGTAAGTCTATTAACGGTGGGAACACTGAAGCTTTCTTT.

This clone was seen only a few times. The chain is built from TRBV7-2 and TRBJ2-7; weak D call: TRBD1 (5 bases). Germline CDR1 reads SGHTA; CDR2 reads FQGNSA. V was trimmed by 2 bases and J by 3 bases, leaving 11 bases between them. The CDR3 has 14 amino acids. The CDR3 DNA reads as TGTGCCAGCAGCTTAACAAGGGGTGGCTACGAGCAGTACTTC. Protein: CASSLTRGGYEQYF.

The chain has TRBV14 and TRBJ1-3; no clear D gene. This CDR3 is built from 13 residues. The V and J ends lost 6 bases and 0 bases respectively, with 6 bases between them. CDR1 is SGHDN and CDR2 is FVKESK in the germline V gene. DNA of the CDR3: TGTGCCAGCAGACACAGCTCTGGAAACACCATATATTTT. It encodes CASRHSSGNTIYF.

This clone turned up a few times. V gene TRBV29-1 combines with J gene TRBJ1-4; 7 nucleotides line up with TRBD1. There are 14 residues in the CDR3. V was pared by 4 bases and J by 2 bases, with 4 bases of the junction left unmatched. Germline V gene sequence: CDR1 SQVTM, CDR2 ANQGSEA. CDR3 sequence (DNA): TGCAGCGTTGGACAGGACAGGACTAATGAAAAACTGTTTTTT. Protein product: CSVGQDRTNEKLFF.

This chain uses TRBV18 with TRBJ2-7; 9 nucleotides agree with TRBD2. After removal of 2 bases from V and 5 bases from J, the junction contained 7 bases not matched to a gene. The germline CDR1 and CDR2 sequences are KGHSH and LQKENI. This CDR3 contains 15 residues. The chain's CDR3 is CASSPVVAGADEQYF. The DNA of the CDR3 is TGTGCCAGCTCACCAGTCGTAGCGGGAGCGGACGAGCAGTACTTC. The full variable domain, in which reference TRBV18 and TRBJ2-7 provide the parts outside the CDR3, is NAGVMQNPRHLVRRRGQEARLRCSPMKGHSHVYWYRQLPEEGLKFMVYLQKENIIDESGMPKERFSAEFPKEGPSILRIQQVVRGDSAAYFCASSPVVAGADEQYFGPGTRLTVT.

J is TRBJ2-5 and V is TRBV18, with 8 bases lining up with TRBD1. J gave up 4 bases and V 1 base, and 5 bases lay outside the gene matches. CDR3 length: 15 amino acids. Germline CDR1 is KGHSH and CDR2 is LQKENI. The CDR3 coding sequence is TGTGCCAGCTCACCACAGTTCGGACAGGGAGAGACCCAGTACTTC. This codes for CASSPQFGQGETQYF.

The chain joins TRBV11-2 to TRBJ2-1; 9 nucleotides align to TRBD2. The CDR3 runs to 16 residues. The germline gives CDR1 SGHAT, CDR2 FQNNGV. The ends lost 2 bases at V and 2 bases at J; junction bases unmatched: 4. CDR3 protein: CASSLRLAGPYNEQFF. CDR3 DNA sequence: TGTGCCAGCAGCTTAAGGCTAGCGGGACCCTACAATGAGCAGTTCTTC.

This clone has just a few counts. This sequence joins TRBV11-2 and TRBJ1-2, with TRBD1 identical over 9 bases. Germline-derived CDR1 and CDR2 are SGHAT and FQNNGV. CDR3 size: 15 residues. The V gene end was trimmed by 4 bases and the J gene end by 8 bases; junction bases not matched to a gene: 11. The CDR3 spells CASSSTRDRVRGYTF. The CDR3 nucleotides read TGTGCCAGCAGCTCAACCCGGGACAGGGTACGGGGCTACACCTTC.

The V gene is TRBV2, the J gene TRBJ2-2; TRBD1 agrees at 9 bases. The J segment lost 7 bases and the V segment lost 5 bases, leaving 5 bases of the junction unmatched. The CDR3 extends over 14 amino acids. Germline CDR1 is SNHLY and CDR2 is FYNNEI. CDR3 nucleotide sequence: TGTGCCAGCAGTCAACAGGGGGCAATCGGGGAGCTGTTTTTT. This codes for CASSQQGAIGELFF.

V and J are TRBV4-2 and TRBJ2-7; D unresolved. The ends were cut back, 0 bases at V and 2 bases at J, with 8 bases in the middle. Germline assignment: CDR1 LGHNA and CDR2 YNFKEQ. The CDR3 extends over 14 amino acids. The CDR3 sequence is CASSQDTGPYEQYF. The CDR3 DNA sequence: TGTGCCAGCAGCCAAGACACGGGTCCCTACGAGCAGTACTTC.